These 12 T cell receptor beta chains were all obtained from the same sample, sequenced in a study of shared T cell receptors in the human thymus. TCRdb keeps only in-frame clones here, not all; method: immunoSEQ multiplex PCR. Altogether under 700,000 clones are present, approximately 80% being singletons, with the ten largest covering 0.013%. These same data were also listed under a study on human thymus T cells.

The material sequenced was thymocytes. Receptors were obtained from a boy in the first two years of life with a congenital heart defect.

The chain employs TRBV7-4 and TRBJ1-5; 7 bases are shared with TRBD1. Germline CDR1 and CDR2: SGHVT and SQSDAQ. The CDR3 runs 19 residues. Trimming cost V 5 bases and J 0 bases; bases outside gene matches: 16. The DNA of the CDR3 is TGTGCCAGCAGCGGAAAGGATCGACAGGGCGGAGGTAGCAATCAGCCCCAGCATTTT. It yields the protein CASSGKDRQGGGSNQPQHF.

This clone was seen only a few times. The chain recombines TRBV5-8 with TRBJ1-1; D might be TRBD1 (5 bases). Trimming pared 2 bases from V and 0 bases from J, leaving 8 bases between. This CDR3 is 14 amino acids long. The germline gives CDR1 SGHTS, CDR2 YDEGEE. The CDR3 nucleotides read TGTGCCAGCAGCTTTCCAGGGTTGAACACTGAAGCTTTCTTT. It specifies CASSFPGLNTEAFF. The whole variable domain, remainder taken from reference TRBV5-8 and TRBJ1-1, is EAGVTQSPTHLIKTRGQQATLRCSPISGHTSVYWYQQALGLGLQFLLWYDEGEERNRGNFPPRFSGRQFPNYSSELNVNALELEDSALYLCASSFPGLNTEAFFGQGTRLTVV.

As regards this clone: Sequence at one end of the junction differs from germline and may be a read error. This rearrangement joins TRBV7-2 to TRBJ2-2; TRBD2 aligns across 11 bases. Germline CDR1 is SGHTA and CDR2 is FQGNSA. The CDR3 runs 18 residues. CDR3 amino acids: CASSLAPSGRPNTGELFF. In DNA form, the CDR3 reads TGTGCCAGCAGCCTAGCGCCTAGCGGGAGGCCGAACACCGGGGAGCTGTTTTTT.

V is TRBV30 and J is TRBJ2-7; possibly TRBD2 for D (6 bases). The V and J ends lost 0 bases and 3 bases respectively, with 18 bases between them. CDR1 is GTSNPN and CDR2 is SVGIG in the germline V gene (reference sequence). This CDR3 is built from 16 residues. The CDR3 DNA is TGTGCCTGGAGTGTACGGTGCGGGAAGGAGAACTACGAGCAGTACTTC. It is translated as CAWSVRCGKENYEQYF.

The genes are TRBV20-1 and TRBJ2-7; 7 bases map to TRBD2. The germline gives CDR1 DFQATT, CDR2 SNEGSKA (reference sequence). The junction had 6 bases not matched to a gene; V was cut back by 6 bases and J by 7 bases. The CDR3 has 11 residues. CDR3 bases: TGCAGTGCAAGCGGGGTGGGGGAGCAGTACTTC. Translated, it gives CSASGVGEQYF.

The rearrangement uses TRBV5-6 and TRBJ2-2; D may be TRBD1 (5 bases). This CDR3 has 16 residues. V lost 1 base, J lost 0 bases, and 10 bases lay in between. Germline CDR1 SGHDT, CDR2 YYEEEE. This chain's CDR3 is CASSLPQGANTGELFF. Here the CDR3 DNA reads TGTGCCAGCAGCTTGCCCCAGGGCGCGAACACCGGGGAGCTGTTTTTT.

CDR3 amino acids: CSFLKGTEAFF. CDR3 nucleotide sequence: TGCAGCTTTTTAAAGGGGACTGAAGCTTTCTTT. The chain has TRBV29-1 and TRBJ1-1; a possible D gene is TRBD1 (5 bases). V gave up 8 bases and J gave up 5 bases, with 12 bases separating them. Per germline, CDR1 SQVTM and CDR2 ANQGSEA. The CDR3 has 11 amino acids. The entire variable domain, with the rest obtained from reference TRBV29-1 and TRBJ1-1, is as follows: SAVISQKPSRDICQRGTSLTIQCQVDSQVTMMFWYRQQPGQSLTLIATANQGSEATYESGFVIDKFPISRPNLTFSTLTVSNMSPEDSSIYLCSFLKGTEAFFGQGTRLTVV.

The rearrangement joins TRBV5-1 to TRBJ2-3; TRBD2 matches 8 bases. Germline values: CDR1 SGHRS, CDR2 YFSETQ. The CDR3 length is 19 residues. V dropped 4 bases and J dropped 0; count of bases not matched to a gene: 16. CDR3 DNA: TGCGCCAGCAGCCTCGGATTGGCGGGAGGCCAAGCTAGCACAGATACGCAGTATTTT. Its translation: CASSLGLAGGQASTDTQYF.

The chain employs TRBV7-3 and TRBJ2-1, with TRBD2 as a possible D gene (6 bases). Germline assignment: CDR1 SGHTA and CDR2 FQGTGA. V lost 2 bases and J 7 bases, leaving 18 bases between the germline ends. The CDR3 contains 16 residues. The DNA of the CDR3 is TGTGCCAGCAGCTTACGGAGGGGAAGAGGGGAGAATGAGCAGTTCTTC. This gives the protein CASSLRRGRGENEQFF.

The rearrangement joins TRBV27 to TRBJ2-2; possible D gene TRBD1, 6 bases. This CDR3 has 16 residues. The germline V gene has CDR1 MNHEY and CDR2 SMNVEV (reference sequence). Trimming removed 3 bases at V and 0 bases at J, with 11 bases between. The CDR3 DNA reads TGTGCCAGCAGTTTCTCCGGGACAACGAACACCGGGGAGCTGTTTTTT. Encoded protein: CASSFSGTTNTGELFF.

This clone was recorded once. The rearrangement uses TRBV7-8 and TRBJ1-5; 9 nucleotides agree with TRBD1. Per the germline V gene, CDR1 is SGHVS and CDR2 is FQNEAQ. The CDR3 sequence is 13 residues long. V lost 8 bases and J lost 8; bases outside the gene matches: 7. The CDR3 here is CASGPGQGEPQHF. Written as DNA, the CDR3 is TGTGCCAGCGGACCGGGACAGGGAGAGCCCCAGCATTTT.

V gene TRBV19 combines with J gene TRBJ1-4, with 10 bases fitting TRBD1. Germline V gene lookup returns CDR1 LNHDA and CDR2 SQIVND (reference sequence). The ends lost 6 bases at V and 8 bases at J; junction bases unmatched: 9. This CDR3 is 15 amino acids long. Written as DNA, the CDR3 is TGTGCCAGTAGCCCACTACCGGGACAGGGGGAAAAACTGTTTTTT. Protein: CASSPLPGQGEKLFF. Full variable domain (missing parts from reference TRBV19 and TRBJ1-4): DGGITQSPKYLFRKEGQNVTLSCEQNLNHDAMYWYRQDPGQGLRLIYYSQIVNDFQKGDIAEGYSVSREKKESFPLTVTSAQKNPTAFYLCASSPLPGQGEKLFFGSGTQLSVL.